The rows below give T cell receptor beta chains drawn from one sample of a study of cytomegalovirus exposure and HLA in healthy donors. TCRdb's table, derived via immunoSEQ multiplex PCR, lists solely in-frame clones and lacks some. The sample records fewer than 250,000 clones, about four fifths being singletons. Sequenced sample: PBMCs. These receptor sequences come from a man in his forties in good health and CMV-seropositive. The CDR3 runs from the conserved cysteine through the conserved F or W. Part of the rows lack a size; the others show once, few, many or a class for expanded clones.

cdr3_aa	clone_size	v_call	j_call	cdr3_length
CASSLVQGEYEQYF	-	TRBV5-1	TRBJ2-7	14
CASSLDRVRDEQYF	-	TRBV27	TRBJ2-7	14
CASSRAGESTDTQYF	-	TRBV4-1	TRBJ2-3	15
CASSSTSGAYSYEQYF	-	TRBV7-8	TRBJ2-7	16
CASSTDRVYGGPPFF	-	TRBV11-2	TRBJ2-1	15
CASSSTGTSGRAGDEQFF	-	TRBV7-2	TRBJ2-1	18
CASNGGFRGGYF	-	TRBV6-4	TRBJ2-5	12
CASSLAPSEHTDTQYF	-	TRBV7-6	TRBJ2-3	16
CASRTRDSHYGYTF	few	TRBV6-5	TRBJ1-2	14
CASSYDSAEQYF	few	TRBV6-5	TRBJ2-7	12
CASSQQHDGNEQFF	-	TRBV7-2	TRBJ2-1	14
CASEETANQPQHF	-	TRBV19	TRBJ1-5	13
CASSSGLAGGEQYF	-	TRBV5-4	TRBJ2-7	14
CASSPFGGLSSYNEQFF	-	TRBV18	TRBJ2-1	17
CASSSQAQRFSYEQYF	-	TRBV27	TRBJ2-7	16
CASSLAGTSGKWYEQYF	-	TRBV7-2	TRBJ2-7	17
CASSQTGGPLYGYTF	-	TRBV4-1	TRBJ1-2	15
CASSGVAGGFNEQFF	-	TRBV11-1	TRBJ2-1	15
CASSVEGGLARNNEQFF	-	TRBV9	TRBJ2-1	17
CASSSARQGLYGYTF	-	TRBV6-5	TRBJ1-2	15
CASSPRRATDTQYF	-	TRBV9	TRBJ2-3	14
CASSSLQGGGEKLFF	-	TRBV5-4	TRBJ1-4	15
CATSPHHRGPPYEQYF	few	TRBV15	TRBJ2-7	16
CASMGQGNQPQHF	-	TRBV19	TRBJ1-5	13
CASSFGTGINSPLHF	-	TRBV7-2	TRBJ1-6	15
CASSYRQATSQQYF	-	TRBV6-5	TRBJ2-7	14
CASSLGLAGTHSGELFF	-	TRBV9	TRBJ2-2	17
CASSPAAGDQGEQFF	-	TRBV18	TRBJ2-1	15
CASSLDTGDWGYTF	-	TRBV5-1	TRBJ1-2	14
CATSRVGQGAVGYTF	-	TRBV15	TRBJ1-2	15
CASRLVDMSTDTQYF	-	TRBV5-6	TRBJ2-3	15
CASSAGQGLGEKLFF	-	TRBV2	TRBJ1-4	15
CASSIWGDSGSGNTIYF	-	TRBV19	TRBJ1-3	17
CASSLRGGYTF	-	TRBV28	TRBJ1-2	11
CASSPTTGGRTEAFF	-	TRBV7-6	TRBJ1-1	15
CASRWTSSGANVLTF	-	TRBV4-2	TRBJ2-6	15
CASSERAGDPAGRAGGRETQYF	-	TRBV2	TRBJ2-5	22
CASSLVDYEAFF	-	TRBV7-9	TRBJ1-1	12
CASSTLTDTQYF	-	TRBV21-1	TRBJ2-3	12
CASRVGTGDSYEQYF	-	TRBV19	TRBJ2-7	15
CASSIDPGQGTYEQYF	once	TRBV19	TRBJ2-7	16
CASSHAEVWLGTGMSGELFF	-	TRBV5-1	TRBJ2-2	20
CASSLGTGHSNQPQHF	few	TRBV7-8	TRBJ1-5	16
CASSLAGGEKLFF	-	TRBV5-4	TRBJ1-4	13
CAISSQGFGTEAFF	-	TRBV10-3	TRBJ1-1	14
CASSESLRGSYEQYF	-	TRBV10-2	TRBJ2-7	15
CASSIRPGQGAYEQYF	-	TRBV7-9	TRBJ2-7	16
CASSPIGGGPYNEQFF	once	TRBV19	TRBJ2-1	16
CASSHAGWPYNEQFF	once	TRBV4-1	TRBJ2-1	15
CASRQGGSLSNYGYTF	-	TRBV28	TRBJ1-2	16
CSVEDPQGFAEAFF	-	TRBV29-1	TRBJ1-1	14
CASSLFGSRGYEQYF	-	TRBV5-1	TRBJ2-7	15
CASSLDRGNTEAFF	-	TRBV5-4	TRBJ1-1	14
CASSVFSTGGELFF	-	TRBV2	TRBJ2-2	14
CASTPQGPNTEAFF	-	TRBV19	TRBJ1-1	14
CASMRNRVESGEQFF	-	TRBV6-1	TRBJ2-1	15
CASSLGQQNTEAFF	once	TRBV5-1	TRBJ1-1	14